These 26 T cell receptor beta chains came from one sample sequenced in a study of blood T cells in healthy people across ages (dated by TCRdb to 2014 to 2015). The protocol used for the library was 5' RACE. The reads were generated on an Illumina HiSeq 2500. A second PCR of roughly 7 to 11 cycles was performed with a sample-barcoded 5' primer and a J-beta primer mix. The public sequencing data were trimmed at Q25 with fastp and processed into clonotypes with MiXCR by TCRdb, which kept only in-frame beta chains. Rows merge per CDR3 protein into single entries with the most common DNA and genes. For this sample there are fewer than 650,000 distinct CDR3 sequences; about 29% appear just once. 3% to 4% of the sample is in the top ten clones. This same sample was also part of a study on T cells of mothers and their children.

Sequenced material: blood. These receptors were obtained from a boy aged 2 to 9 in good health.

V usage is TRBV6-5 and J usage is TRBJ1-1; TRBD1 might be the D (6 bases). Germline V lookup: CDR1 MNHEY, CDR2 SVGAGI. The CDR3 extends over 15 amino acids. Trimming shortened V by 5 bases and J by 1 base, and 14 bases separated the two germline ends. DNA for the CDR3: TGTGCCAGCAGTAGCTGGGACAACTCGAACACTGAAGCTTTCTTT. Translating gives CASSSWDNSNTEAFF.

In this sample, this clonotype turned up many times. This chain links TRBV21-1 with TRBJ2-5; the table calls TRBD1, which could not be checked here. TRBV21-1 is a pseudogene locus. The CDR3 has 16 residues. The CDR3 DNA reads as TGTGCCAGCAGCAACCGCAGGGGGCTTCAGGAAGAGACCCAGTACTTC. This gives the protein CASSNRRGLQEETQYF.

This clonotype was observed a few times. The genes are TRBV7-2 and TRBJ2-5, with TRBD2 identical over 7 bases. CDR3 length equals 14 residues. V was pared by 5 bases and J by 3 bases, with 6 bases of the junction left unmatched. In germline, CDR1 is SGHTA, CDR2 FQGNSA. The CDR3 sequence is CASSTGTNEETQYF. The CDR3 region has the DNA TGTGCCAGCAGCACCGGGACTAACGAAGAGACCCAGTACTTC.

CDR3 DNA sequence: TGTGCCAGCAGTTTGACGGAGAACGGGGAGCAGTTCTTC. Its translation: CASSLTENGEQFF. The V and J genes are TRBV12-3 or TRBV12-4 and TRBJ2-1; D uncertain. The CDR3 has 13 residues. Trimming removed 3 bases at V and 10 bases at J, with 13 bases between.

The chain uses TRBV10-3 and TRBJ2-5; perhaps TRBD1 as D (5 bases). Germline V gene sequence: CDR1 ENHRY, CDR2 SYGVKD. The CDR3 consists of 15 residues. Trimming pared 0 bases from V and 4 bases from J, leaving 12 bases between. The CDR3 nucleotides are TGTGCCATCAGTGAGTCGAGGTCTCAGGGAGAGACCCAGTACTTC. It specifies CAISESRSQGETQYF.

A word on this clonotype: One junction end does not reproduce the germline sequence, and a read error may be involved. V gene TRBV7-9 combines with J gene TRBJ2-5; D remains ambiguous. Germline V lookup: CDR1 SEHNR, CDR2 FQNEAQ (reference sequence). The CDR3 has 15 residues. The CDR3 here is CVSSPTLESEETQYF. The CDR3 DNA is TGTGTCAGCAGCCCGACCCTAGAGAGTGAGGAGACCCAGTACTTC.

V and J are TRBV20-1 and TRBJ2-3, with 12 bases lining up with TRBD1. V lost 0 bases to trimming and J lost 2 bases; unmatched junction nucleotides: 6. The CDR3 runs to 17 residues. Per the germline V gene, CDR1 is DFQATT and CDR2 is SNEGSKA (reference sequence). The CDR3 nucleotides are TGCAGTGCTAGAGATACCGGGACAGGGGGCTTCACAGATACGCAGTATTTT. Translated, it gives CSARDTGTGGFTDTQYF.

The genes are TRBV27 and TRBJ2-2; D unresolved. This CDR3 spans 11 amino acids. The germline V and J ends were trimmed by 6 bases and 7 bases, with 6 bases remaining between them. The germline V gene has CDR1 MNHEY and CDR2 SMNVEV (reference sequence). The CDR3 sequence is CASRTGGELFF. DNA for the CDR3: TGTGCCAGCAGGACTGGCGGGGAGCTGTTTTTT.

The chain joins TRBV20-1 to TRBJ2-4, with D uncertain. Deletions cut 6 bases from V and 8 bases from J, with 11 bases between. The CDR3 covers 11 residues. The germline V gene has CDR1 DFQATT and CDR2 SNEGSKA (reference sequence). The DNA of the CDR3 is TGCAGTGCCCCCAATGGGGACATTCAGTACTTC. It yields the protein CSAPNGDIQYF.

This clonotype was found a few times. V is TRBV5-1 and J is TRBJ1-5; D is uncertain. The V gene's germline CDR1 is SGHRS and CDR2 YFSETQ. The V end lost 4 bases, the J end lost 4 bases, and 18 bases lay between the germline ends. This CDR3 comprises 16 residues. The CDR3 sequence is CASSPAAGMQNQPQHF. The CDR3 DNA is TGCGCCAGCAGCCCAGCTGCCGGGATGCAAAATCAGCCCCAGCATTTT.

The chain carries TRBV20-1 and TRBJ1-2, with a weak D call TRBD1 (5 bases). Germline V gene lookup returns CDR1 DFQATT and CDR2 SNEGSKA (reference sequence). The CDR3 totals 14 residues. Trimming took off 0 bases at V and 2 bases at J, with 10 bases between the two ends. The CDR3 sequence is CSAREGRGNYGYTF. CDR3 nucleotide sequence: TGCAGTGCTAGAGAGGGTCGGGGGAACTATGGCTACACCTTC.

The chain has TRBV29-1 and TRBJ2-1; TRBD2 might be the D (5 bases). V was shortened by 4 bases and J by 0 bases, with 10 bases between the two germline ends. CDR3 length: 14 residues. Germline CDR1 reads SQVTM; CDR2 reads ANQGSEA. The CDR3: CSVGASGSYNEQFF. DNA for the CDR3: TGCAGCGTTGGGGCCAGCGGCTCCTACAATGAGCAGTTCTTC.

The V call is TRBV19, the J call TRBJ1-5; D is unresolved. The CDR3 is made up of 14 amino acids. Germline lookup yields CDR1 LNHDA and CDR2 SQIVND (reference sequence). The V end was cut by 3 bases, the J end by 9 bases, with 15 bases between. The CDR3 reads CASSIGPAVRPQHF. CDR3 sequence (DNA): TGTGCCAGTAGTATTGGGCCAGCCGTCAGGCCCCAGCATTTT. The whole variable domain, remainder taken from reference TRBV19 and TRBJ1-5, is DGGITQSPKYLFRKEGQNVTLSCEQNLNHDAMYWYRQDPGQGLRLIYYSQIVNDFQKGDIAEGYSVSREKKESFPLTVTSAQKNPTAFYLCASSIGPAVRPQHFGDGTRLSIL.

The rearrangement links TRBV27 to TRBJ2-5, with D tentatively TRBD2 (7 bases). The CDR3 runs 14 residues. Trimming pared 5 bases from V and 9 bases from J, leaving 19 bases between. Germline CDR1 is MNHEY and CDR2 is SMNVEV (reference sequence). The CDR3 DNA reads TGTGCCAGCAGTCTCTCCGGGGGGCGGTGGGCCCAGTACTTC. Its translation is CASSLSGGRWAQYF.

The chain links TRBV6-2 or TRBV6-3 to TRBJ2-4; perhaps TRBD2 as D (6 bases). The ends were cut back, 2 bases at V and 2 bases at J, with 19 bases in the middle. Germline V CDR1 and CDR2: MNHEY, SVGEGT. The CDR3 is made up of 18 amino acids. The CDR3 sequence: CASSYRGWERDSKNIQYF. CDR3 coding DNA: TGTGCCAGCAGTTACCGCGGTTGGGAGAGGGACTCCAAAAACATTCAGTACTTC.

This clonotype appeared a few times. The chain is built from TRBV30 and TRBJ2-5; 8 bases line up with TRBD2. The J call is uncertain, as TRBJ2-1 better fits the DNA end. Germline V gives CDR1 GTSNPN, CDR2 SVGIG (reference sequence). This CDR3 has 16 residues. This CDR3 is CAWINSPGLAYNEQFF. In DNA, the CDR3 is TGTGCCTGGATCAATTCTCCGGGACTAGCCTACAATGAGCAGTTCTTC.

The chain has TRBV20-1 and TRBJ1-1; TRBD1 agrees at 7 bases. V lost 3 bases and J lost 10; bases outside the gene matches: 14. Germline loops: CDR1 DFQATT, CDR2 SNEGSKA (reference sequence). There are 14 residues in the CDR3. The DNA for the CDR3 is TGCAGTGCTAGCGGTGGAGGGGGCTTTACGGGAGCTTTCTTT. Translation: CSASGGGGFTGAFF.

The chain employs TRBV6-2 or TRBV6-3 and TRBJ1-1, with 7 bases aligning to TRBD1. CDR3 length equals 13 residues. Germline loops: CDR1 MNHEY, CDR2 SVGEGT. V gave up 5 bases and J gave up 7 bases; unmatched junction bases: 7. The CDR3 bases are TGTGCCAGCAGTGACTACCGGGACAGTGAAGCTTTCTTT. This translates into CASSDYRDSEAFF.

The genes are TRBV7-2 and TRBJ2-5; D unresolved. Germline V gives CDR1 SGHTA, CDR2 FQGNSA. Deletions cut 2 bases from V and 2 bases from J, with 9 bases between. This CDR3 is 14 amino acids long. The CDR3 protein is CASSLMLGQETQYF. CDR3 coding DNA: TGTGCCAGCAGCTTAATGCTAGGTCAAGAGACCCAGTACTTC.

This chain links TRBV5-1 with TRBJ2-3; 7 bases are a match to TRBD2. The CDR3 consists of 13 residues. V lost 4 bases and J lost 4; bases outside the gene matches: 3. Germline lookup yields CDR1 SGHRS and CDR2 YFSETQ. This CDR3 reads CASSGEGADTQYF. Here the CDR3 DNA reads TGCGCCAGCAGCGGGGAGGGTGCAGATACGCAGTATTTT.

V is TRBV6-2 or TRBV6-3 and J is TRBJ2-7; 14 bases map to TRBD2. After removal of 6 bases from V and 6 bases from J, the junction contained 16 bases not matched to a gene. The germline CDR1 and CDR2 sequences are MNHEY and SVGEGT. The CDR3 has 18 residues. For the CDR3, the DNA is TGTGCCAGCAGACCCGGGACTAGCGGGAGCTCTCTTAGGCTCGAGCAGTACTTC. Translated, it gives CASRPGTSGSSLRLEQYF.

The chain combines TRBV20-1 with TRBJ2-3; no reliable D call. The V gene lost 0 bases and the J gene lost 2 bases, with 9 bases spanning the gap. From germline, CDR1 is DFQATT and CDR2 SNEGSKA (reference sequence). CDR3 length: 14 residues. The CDR3 DNA follows: TGCAGTGCTAGAGATTACAAGCACACAGATACGCAGTATTTT. Protein sequence: CSARDYKHTDTQYF.

This clonotype has just one count. The chain's CDR3 is CSVDSPQGWETQYF. The CDR3 nucleotides read TGCAGCGTTGATTCGCCACAGGGGTGGGAGACCCAGTACTTC. V usage is TRBV29-1 and J usage is TRBJ2-5, with 7 bases identical to TRBD1. CDR1 and CDR2 (germline): SQVTM, ANQGSEA. V gave up 3 bases and J gave up 5 bases; unmatched junction bases: 9. The CDR3 is 14 amino acids.

The chain has TRBV7-9 and TRBJ2-3; 7 bases line up with TRBD2. Germline loops: CDR1 SEHNR, CDR2 FQNEAQ (reference sequence). V shed 6 bases and J 5 bases; nucleotides not matched to a gene: 11. The CDR3 spans 15 residues. This CDR3 is CASSSPAGDQDTQYF. The CDR3 region has the DNA TGTGCCAGCAGTTCTCCGGCGGGAGACCAAGATACGCAGTATTTT. The whole variable domain, filled in from reference TRBV7-9 and TRBJ2-3, reads DTGVSQNPRHKITKRGQNVTFRCDPISEHNRLYWYRQTLGQGPEFLTYFQNEAQLEKSRLLSDRFSAERPKGSFSTLEIQRTEQGDSAMYLCASSSPAGDQDTQYFGPGTRLTVL.

The V and J genes are TRBV4-3 and TRBJ2-5; D possibly corresponds to TRBD2 (5 bases). The J call may be mistaken, given a closer DNA end match to TRBJ2-1. This CDR3 is 13 amino acids long. Germline lookup yields CDR1 LGHNA and CDR2 YSLEER. The CDR3 protein is CASSQGSVVEQFF. The CDR3 bases are TGCGCCAGCAGCCAAGGTAGCGTTGTTGAGCAGTTCTTC.

This clonotype was counted a few times. V and J are TRBV14 and TRBJ2-5; the match to TRBD2 covers 13 bases. V was clipped by 4 bases and J by 6 bases; unmatched bases: 8. This CDR3 comprises 16 residues. Looked up from germline, CDR1 is SGHDN and CDR2 is FVKESK. The chain's CDR3 is CASSLRTSGGVKTQYF. The CDR3 DNA reads as TGTGCCAGCAGCCTACGGACTAGCGGGGGAGTTAAGACCCAGTACTTC.